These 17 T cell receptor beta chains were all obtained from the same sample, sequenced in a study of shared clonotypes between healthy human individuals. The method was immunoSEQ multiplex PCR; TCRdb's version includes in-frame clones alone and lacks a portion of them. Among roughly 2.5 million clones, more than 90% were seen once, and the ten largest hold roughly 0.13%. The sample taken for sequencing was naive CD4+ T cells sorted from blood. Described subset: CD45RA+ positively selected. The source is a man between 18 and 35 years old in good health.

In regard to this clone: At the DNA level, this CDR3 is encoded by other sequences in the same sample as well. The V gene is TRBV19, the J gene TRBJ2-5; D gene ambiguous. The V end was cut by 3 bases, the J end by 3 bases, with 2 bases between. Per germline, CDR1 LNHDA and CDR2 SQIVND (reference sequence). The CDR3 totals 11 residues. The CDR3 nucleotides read TGTGCCAGTAGTATCAAAGAGACCCAGTACTTC. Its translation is CASSIKETQYF. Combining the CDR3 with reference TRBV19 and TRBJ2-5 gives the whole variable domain DGGITQSPKYLFRKEGQNVTLSCEQNLNHDAMYWYRQDPGQGLRLIYYSQIVNDFQKGDIAEGYSVSREKKESFPLTVTSAQKNPTAFYLCASSIKETQYFGPGTRLLVL.

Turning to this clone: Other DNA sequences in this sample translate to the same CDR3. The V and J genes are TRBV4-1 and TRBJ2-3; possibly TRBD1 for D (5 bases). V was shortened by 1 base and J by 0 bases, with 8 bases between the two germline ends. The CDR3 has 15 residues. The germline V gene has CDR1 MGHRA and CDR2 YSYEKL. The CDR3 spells CASSQVGASTDTQYF. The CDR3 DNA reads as TGCGCCAGCAGCCAAGTTGGGGCTAGCACAGATACGCAGTATTTT.

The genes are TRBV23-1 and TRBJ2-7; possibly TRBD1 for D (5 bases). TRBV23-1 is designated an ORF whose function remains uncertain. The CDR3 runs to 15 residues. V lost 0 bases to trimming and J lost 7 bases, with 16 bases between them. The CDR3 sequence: CASSQSETVPREQYF. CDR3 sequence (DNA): TGCGCCAGCAGTCAATCTGAGACAGTGCCTAGGGAGCAGTACTTC.

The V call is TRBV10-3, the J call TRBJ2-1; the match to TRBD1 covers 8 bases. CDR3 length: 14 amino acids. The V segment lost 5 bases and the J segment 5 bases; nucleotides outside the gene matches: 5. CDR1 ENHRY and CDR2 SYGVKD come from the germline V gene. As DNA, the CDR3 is TGTGCCATCAGTTCGGGACAGGATAACAATGAGCAGTTCTTC. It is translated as CAISSGQDNNEQFF.

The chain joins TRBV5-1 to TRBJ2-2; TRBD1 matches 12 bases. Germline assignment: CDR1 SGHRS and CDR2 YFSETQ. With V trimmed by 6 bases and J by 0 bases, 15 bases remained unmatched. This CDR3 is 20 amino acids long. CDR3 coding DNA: TGCGCCAGCAAGACACTAGCCGGGACAGGGGGCTTTACGAACACCGGGGAGCTGTTTTTT. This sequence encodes CASKTLAGTGGFTNTGELFF.

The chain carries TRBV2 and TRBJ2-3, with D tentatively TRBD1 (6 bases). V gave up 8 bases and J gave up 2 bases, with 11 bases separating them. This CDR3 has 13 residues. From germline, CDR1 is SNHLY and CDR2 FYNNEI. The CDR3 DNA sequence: TGTGCCAGCGGGGGCTACTTCACAGATACGCAGTATTTT. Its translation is CASGGYFTDTQYF. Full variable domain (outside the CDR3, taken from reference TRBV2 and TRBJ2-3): EPEVTQTPSHQVTQMGQEVILRCVPISNHLYFYWYRQILGQKVEFLVSFYNNEISEKSEIFDDQFSVERPDGSNFTLKIRSTKLEDSAMYFCASGGYFTDTQYFGPGTRLTVL.

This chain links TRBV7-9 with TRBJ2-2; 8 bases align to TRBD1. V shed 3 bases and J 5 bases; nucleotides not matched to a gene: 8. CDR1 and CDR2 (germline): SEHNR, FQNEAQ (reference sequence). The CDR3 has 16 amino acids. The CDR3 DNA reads TGTGCCAGCAGCTTCCTGCGAACAGGGGGAACCGGGGAGCTGTTTTTT. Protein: CASSFLRTGGTGELFF.

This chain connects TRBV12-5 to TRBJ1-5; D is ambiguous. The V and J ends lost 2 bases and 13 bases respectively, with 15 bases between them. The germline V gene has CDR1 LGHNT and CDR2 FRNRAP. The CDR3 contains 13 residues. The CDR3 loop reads CASGLPQGSLQHF. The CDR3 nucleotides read TGTGCTAGTGGTTTGCCCCAAGGGTCCCTTCAGCATTTT.

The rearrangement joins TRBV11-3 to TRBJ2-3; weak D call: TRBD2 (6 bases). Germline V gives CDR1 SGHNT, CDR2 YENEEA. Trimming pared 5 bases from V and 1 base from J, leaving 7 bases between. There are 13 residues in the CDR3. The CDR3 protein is CASSGGGTDTQYF. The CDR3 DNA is TGTGCCAGCAGCGGCGGGGGCACAGATACGCAGTATTTT.

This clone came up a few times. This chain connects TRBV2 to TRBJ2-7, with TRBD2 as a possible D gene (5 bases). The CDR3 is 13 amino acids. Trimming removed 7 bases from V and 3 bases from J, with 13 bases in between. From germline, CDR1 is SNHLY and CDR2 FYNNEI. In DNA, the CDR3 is TGTGCCAGCAAAGGACTCAAATTCTACGAGCAGTACTTC. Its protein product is CASKGLKFYEQYF.

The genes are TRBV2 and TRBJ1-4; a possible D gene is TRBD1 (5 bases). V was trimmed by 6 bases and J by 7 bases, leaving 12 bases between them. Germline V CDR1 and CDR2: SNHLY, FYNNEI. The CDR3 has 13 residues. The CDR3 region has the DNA TGTGCCAGCAGACCGGGAGGGGCTGAAAAACTGTTTTTT. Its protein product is CASRPGGAEKLFF.

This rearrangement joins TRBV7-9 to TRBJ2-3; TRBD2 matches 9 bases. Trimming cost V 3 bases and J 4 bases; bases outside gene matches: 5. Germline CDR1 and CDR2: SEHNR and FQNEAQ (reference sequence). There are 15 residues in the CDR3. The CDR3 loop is CASSFFSGSSDTQYF. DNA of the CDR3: TGTGCCAGCAGCTTCTTTAGCGGGAGCTCAGATACGCAGTATTTT.

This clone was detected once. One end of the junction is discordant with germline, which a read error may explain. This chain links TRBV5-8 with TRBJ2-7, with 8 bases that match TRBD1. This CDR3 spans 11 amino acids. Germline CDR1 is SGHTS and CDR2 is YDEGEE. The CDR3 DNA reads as TGTGCCAGCAGCTTGGCGGGACAGGAAGGTTTC. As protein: CASSLAGQEGF.

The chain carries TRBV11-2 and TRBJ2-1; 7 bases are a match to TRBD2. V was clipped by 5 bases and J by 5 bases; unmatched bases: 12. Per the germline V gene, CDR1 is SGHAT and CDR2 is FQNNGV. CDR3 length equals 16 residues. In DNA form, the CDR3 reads TGTGCCAGCAGCATCCTCGCGCGGGGGAGAGACAATGAGCAGTTCTTC. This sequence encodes CASSILARGRDNEQFF. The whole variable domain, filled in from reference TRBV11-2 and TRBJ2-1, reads EAGVAQSPRYKIIEKRQSVAFWCNPISGHATLYWYQQILGQGPKLLIQFQNNGVVDDSQLPKDRFSAERLKGVDSTLKIQPAKLEDSAVYLCASSILARGRDNEQFFGPGTRLTVL.

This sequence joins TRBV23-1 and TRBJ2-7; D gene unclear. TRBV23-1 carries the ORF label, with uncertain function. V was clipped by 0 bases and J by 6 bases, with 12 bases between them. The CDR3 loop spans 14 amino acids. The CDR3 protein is CASSQSGTRPEQYF. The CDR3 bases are TGCGCCAGCAGTCAATCAGGCACGCGCCCCGAGCAGTACTTC.

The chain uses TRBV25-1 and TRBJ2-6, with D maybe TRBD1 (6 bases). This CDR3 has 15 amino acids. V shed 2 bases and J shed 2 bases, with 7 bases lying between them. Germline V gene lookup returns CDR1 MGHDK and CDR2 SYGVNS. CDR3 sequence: CASSEGQTGANVLTF. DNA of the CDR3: TGTGCCAGCAGTGAAGGACAGACTGGGGCCAACGTCCTGACTTTC.

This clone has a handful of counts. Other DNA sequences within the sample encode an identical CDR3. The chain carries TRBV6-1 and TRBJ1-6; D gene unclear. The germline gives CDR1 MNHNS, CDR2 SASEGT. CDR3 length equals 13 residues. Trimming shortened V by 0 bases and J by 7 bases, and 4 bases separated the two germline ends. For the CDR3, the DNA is TGTGCCAGCAGTGAAGCAGGGAATTCACCCCTCCACTTT. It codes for CASSEAGNSPLHF.